This record covers a single T cell receptor beta chain. The data originate from a study of T cell changes during pregnancy in multiple sclerosis. The CDR3 has 12 residues. CDR1 SGHDT and CDR2 YYEEEE come from the germline V gene. The ends were cut back, 7 bases at V and 5 bases at J, with 9 bases in the middle. Produced via immunoSEQ multiplex PCR; TCRdb's table is partial and in-frame only. The table lists 90,000 to 120,000 clones, 90% to 95% of them singletons. The chain employs TRBV5-6 and TRBJ2-2; D not certain. Sample: peripheral blood, taken before pregnancy. This TCR was recovered from a female donor with multiple sclerosis, enrolled in a pregnancy study. This chain's CDR3 is CASSLSTGELFF. As DNA, the CDR3 is TGTGCCAGCTCCCTTTCTACCGGGGAGCTGTTTTTT.